What follows describes a single T cell receptor (beta chain). Its specificity is unknown. This sample is drawn from a study of cytomegalovirus exposure and HLA in healthy donors. Whole-study findings and limits: According to an earlier analysis, most TCR beta V segments yielded productive rearrangements about 90% or about 30% of the time. Most TCR sequences proved rare, with some public TCRs found in many donors. With high specificity and sensitivity, the classifier reportedly diagnosed cytomegalovirus status.

This CDR3 contains 14 residues. Germline CDR1 reads SGHNT; CDR2 reads YYREEE (reference sequence). V was pared by 0 bases and J by 7 bases, with 13 bases between. Vbeta (60) and Jbeta (13) primers were used in the PCR. Libraries were prepared by immunoSEQ multiplex PCR; TCRdb keeps only in-frame clonotypes and omits some of them. In total, the table holds some 120,000 clones. Sequenced sample: PBMCs. The V call is TRBV5-4, the J call TRBJ1-2; D unresolved. This sequence was found in a man younger than 45 in good health and CMV-seronegative. CDR3 nucleotide sequence: TGTGCCAGCAGCTTGGCCTCCCGGCAGGCTGGCTACACCTTC. Residues: CASSLASRQAGYTF.